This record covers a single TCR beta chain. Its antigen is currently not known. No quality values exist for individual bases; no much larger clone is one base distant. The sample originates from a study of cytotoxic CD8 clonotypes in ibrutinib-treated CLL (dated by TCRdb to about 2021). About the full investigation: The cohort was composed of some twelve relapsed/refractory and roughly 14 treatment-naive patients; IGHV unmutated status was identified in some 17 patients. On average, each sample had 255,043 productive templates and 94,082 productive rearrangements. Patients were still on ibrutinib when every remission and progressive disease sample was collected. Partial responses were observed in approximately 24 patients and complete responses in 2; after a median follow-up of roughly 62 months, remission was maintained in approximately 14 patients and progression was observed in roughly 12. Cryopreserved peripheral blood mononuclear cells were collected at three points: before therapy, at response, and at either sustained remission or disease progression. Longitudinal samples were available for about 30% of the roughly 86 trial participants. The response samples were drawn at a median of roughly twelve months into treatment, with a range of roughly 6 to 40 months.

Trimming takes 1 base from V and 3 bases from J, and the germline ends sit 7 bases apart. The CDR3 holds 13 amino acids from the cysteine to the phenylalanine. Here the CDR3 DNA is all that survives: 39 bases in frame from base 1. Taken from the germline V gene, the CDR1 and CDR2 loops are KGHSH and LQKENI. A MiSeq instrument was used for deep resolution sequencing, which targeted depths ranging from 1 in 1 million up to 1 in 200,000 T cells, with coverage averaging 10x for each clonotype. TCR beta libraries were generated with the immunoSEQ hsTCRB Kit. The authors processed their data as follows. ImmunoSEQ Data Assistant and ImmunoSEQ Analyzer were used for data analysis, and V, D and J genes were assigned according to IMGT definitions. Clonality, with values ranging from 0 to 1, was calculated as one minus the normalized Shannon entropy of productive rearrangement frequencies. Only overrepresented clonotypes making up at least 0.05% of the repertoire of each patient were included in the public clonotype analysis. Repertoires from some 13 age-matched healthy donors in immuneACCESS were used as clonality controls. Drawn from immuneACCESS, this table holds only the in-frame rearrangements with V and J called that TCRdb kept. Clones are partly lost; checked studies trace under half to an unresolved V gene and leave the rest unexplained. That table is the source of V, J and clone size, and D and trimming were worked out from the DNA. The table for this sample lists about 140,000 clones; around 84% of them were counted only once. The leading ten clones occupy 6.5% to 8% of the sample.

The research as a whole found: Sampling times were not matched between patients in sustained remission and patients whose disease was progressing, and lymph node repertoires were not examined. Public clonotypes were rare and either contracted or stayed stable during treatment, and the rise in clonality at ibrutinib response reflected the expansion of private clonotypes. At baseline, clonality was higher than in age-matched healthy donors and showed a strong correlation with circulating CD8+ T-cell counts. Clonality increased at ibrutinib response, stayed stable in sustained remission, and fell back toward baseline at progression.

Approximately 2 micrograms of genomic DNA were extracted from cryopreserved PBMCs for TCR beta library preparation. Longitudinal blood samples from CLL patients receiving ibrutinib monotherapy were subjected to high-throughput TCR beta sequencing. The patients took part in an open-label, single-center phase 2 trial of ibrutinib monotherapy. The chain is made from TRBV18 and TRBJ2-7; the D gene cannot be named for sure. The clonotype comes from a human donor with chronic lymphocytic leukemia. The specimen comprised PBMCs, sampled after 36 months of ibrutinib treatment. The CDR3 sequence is CASSPLSLYEQYF. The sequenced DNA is TGTGCCAGCTCACCACTATCCCTCTACGAGCAGTACTTC. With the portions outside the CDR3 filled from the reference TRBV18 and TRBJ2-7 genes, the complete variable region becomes NAGVMQNPRHLVRRRGQEARLRCSPMKGHSHVYWYRQLPEEGLKFMVYLQKENIIDESGMPKERFSAEFPKEGPSILRIQQVVRGDSAAYFCASSPLSLYEQYFGPGTRLTVT.